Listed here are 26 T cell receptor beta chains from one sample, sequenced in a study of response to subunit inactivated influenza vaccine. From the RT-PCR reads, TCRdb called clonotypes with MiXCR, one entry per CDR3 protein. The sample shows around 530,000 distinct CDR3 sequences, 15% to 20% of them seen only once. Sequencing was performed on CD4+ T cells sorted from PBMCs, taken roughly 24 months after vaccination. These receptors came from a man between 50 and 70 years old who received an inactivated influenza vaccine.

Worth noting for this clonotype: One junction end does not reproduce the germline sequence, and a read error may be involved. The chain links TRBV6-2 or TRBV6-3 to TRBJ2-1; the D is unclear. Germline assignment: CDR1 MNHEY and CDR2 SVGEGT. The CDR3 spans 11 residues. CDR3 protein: CASSYSATQIF. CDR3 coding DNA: TGTGCCAGCAGTTACTCGGCCACGCAAATCTTC.

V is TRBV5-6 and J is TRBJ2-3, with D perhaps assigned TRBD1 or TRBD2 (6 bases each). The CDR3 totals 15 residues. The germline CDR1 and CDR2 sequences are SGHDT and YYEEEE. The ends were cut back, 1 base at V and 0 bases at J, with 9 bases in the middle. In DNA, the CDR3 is TGTGCCAGCAGCTTGTGGGGGGCTAGCACAGATACGCAGTATTTT. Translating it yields CASSLWGASTDTQYF.

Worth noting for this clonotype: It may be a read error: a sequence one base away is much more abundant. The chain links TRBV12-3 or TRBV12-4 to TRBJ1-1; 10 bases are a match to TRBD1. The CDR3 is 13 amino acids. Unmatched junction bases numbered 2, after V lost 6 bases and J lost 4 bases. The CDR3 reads CASRTGGSTEAFF. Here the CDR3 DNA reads TGTGCCAGCAGGACAGGGGGCAGCACTGAAGCTTTCTTT.

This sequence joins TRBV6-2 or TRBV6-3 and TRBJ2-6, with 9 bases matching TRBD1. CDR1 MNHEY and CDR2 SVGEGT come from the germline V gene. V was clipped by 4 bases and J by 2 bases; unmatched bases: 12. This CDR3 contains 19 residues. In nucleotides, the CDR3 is TGTGCCAGCAGTTCCCGGACAGGGGCTCTACCACCTGGGGCCAACGTCCTGACTTTC. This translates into CASSSRTGALPPGANVLTF.

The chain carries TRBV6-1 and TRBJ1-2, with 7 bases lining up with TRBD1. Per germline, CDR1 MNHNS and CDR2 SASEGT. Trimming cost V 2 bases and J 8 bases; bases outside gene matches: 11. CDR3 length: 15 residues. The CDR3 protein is CASSEILLTGKGYTF. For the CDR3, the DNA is TGTGCCAGCAGTGAAATTTTATTGACAGGGAAAGGCTACACCTTC.

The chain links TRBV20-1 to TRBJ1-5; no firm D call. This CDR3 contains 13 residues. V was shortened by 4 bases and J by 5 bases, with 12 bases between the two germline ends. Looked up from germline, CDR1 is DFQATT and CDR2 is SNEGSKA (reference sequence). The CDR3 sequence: CSANQKRDQPQHF. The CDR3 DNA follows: TGCAGTGCTAACCAGAAAAGAGATCAGCCCCAGCATTTT.

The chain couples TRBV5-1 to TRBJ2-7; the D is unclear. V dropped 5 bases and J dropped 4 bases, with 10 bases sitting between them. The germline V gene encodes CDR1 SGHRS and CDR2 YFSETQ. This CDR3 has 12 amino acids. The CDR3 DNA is TGCGCCAGCAGTCAGAACGCTTACGAGCAGTACTTC. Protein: CASSQNAYEQYF. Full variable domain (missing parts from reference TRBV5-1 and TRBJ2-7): KAGVTQTPRYLIKTRGQQVTLSCSPISGHRSVSWYQQTPGQGLQFLFEYFSETQRNKGNFPGRFSGRQFSNSRSEMNVSTLELGDSALYLCASSQNAYEQYFGPGTRLTVT.

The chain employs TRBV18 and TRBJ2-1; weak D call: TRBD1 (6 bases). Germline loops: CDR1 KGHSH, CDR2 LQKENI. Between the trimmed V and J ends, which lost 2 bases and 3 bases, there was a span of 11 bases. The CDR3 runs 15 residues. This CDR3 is CASSPDRLNYNEQFF. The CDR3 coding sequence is TGTGCCAGCTCACCAGACAGGTTGAACTACAATGAGCAGTTCTTC.

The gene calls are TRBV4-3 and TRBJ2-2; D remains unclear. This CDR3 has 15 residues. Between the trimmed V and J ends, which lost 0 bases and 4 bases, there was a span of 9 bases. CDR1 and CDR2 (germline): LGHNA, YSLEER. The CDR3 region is CASSQDHQPTGELFF. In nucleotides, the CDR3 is TGCGCCAGCAGCCAAGATCATCAGCCCACCGGGGAGCTGTTTTTT.

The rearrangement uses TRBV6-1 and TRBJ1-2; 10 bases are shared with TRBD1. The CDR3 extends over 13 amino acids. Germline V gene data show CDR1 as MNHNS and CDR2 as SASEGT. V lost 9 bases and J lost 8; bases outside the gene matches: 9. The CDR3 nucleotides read TGTGCCAGTACCGGGACAGGGGATGGCGGCTACACCTTC. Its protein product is CASTGTGDGGYTF.

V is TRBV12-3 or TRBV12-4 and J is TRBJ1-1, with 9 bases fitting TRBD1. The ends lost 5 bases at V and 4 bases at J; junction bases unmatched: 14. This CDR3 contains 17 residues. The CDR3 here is CASSPRDREVTSTEAFF. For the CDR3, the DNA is TGTGCCAGCAGTCCGAGGGACAGGGAAGTTACGAGCACTGAAGCTTTCTTT.

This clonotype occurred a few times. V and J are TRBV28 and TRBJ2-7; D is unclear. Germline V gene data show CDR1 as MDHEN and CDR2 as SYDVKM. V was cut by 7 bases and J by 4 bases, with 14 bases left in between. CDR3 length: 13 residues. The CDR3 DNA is TGTGCCAGCACCGACGCCTTGGGGTACGAGCAGTACTTC. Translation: CASTDALGYEQYF.

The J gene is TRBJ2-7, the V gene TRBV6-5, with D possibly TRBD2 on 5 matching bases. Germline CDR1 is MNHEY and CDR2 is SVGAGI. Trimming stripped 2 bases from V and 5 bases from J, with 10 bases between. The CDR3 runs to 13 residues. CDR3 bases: TGTGCCAGCAGTTACCGGGAATCGAACGAGCAGTACTTC. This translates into CASSYRESNEQYF.

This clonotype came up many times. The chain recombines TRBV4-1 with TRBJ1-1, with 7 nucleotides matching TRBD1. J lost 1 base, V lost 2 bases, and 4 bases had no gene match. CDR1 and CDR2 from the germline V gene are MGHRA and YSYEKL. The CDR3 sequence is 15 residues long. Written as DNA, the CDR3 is TGCGCCAGCAGCCAAATGACAGGGACGAACACTGAAGCTTTCTTT. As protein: CASSQMTGTNTEAFF.

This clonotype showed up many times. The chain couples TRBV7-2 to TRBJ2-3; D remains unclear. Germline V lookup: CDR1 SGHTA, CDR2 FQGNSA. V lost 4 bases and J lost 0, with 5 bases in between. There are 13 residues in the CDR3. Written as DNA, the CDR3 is TGTGCCAGCAGCTCCCTCAGCACAGATACGCAGTATTTT. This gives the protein CASSSLSTDTQYF. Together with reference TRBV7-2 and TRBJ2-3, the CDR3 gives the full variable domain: GAGVSQSPSNKVTEKGKDVELRCDPISGHTALYWYRQSLGQGLEFLIYFQGNSAPDKSGLPSDRFSAERTGGSVSTLTIQRTQQEDSAVYLCASSSLSTDTQYFGPGTRLTVL.

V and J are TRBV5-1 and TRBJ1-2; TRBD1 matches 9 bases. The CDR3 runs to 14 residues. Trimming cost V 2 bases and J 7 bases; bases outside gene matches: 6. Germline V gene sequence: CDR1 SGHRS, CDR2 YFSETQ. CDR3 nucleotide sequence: TGCGCCAGCAGCTTAGGACAGGGGCTAGCTGGCTACACCTTC. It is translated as CASSLGQGLAGYTF.

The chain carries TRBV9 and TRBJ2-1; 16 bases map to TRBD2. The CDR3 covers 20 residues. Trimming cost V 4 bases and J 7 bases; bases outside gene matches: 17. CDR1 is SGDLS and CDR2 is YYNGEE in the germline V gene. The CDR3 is CASSPRPSGTSGRVTNEQFF. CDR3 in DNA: TGTGCCAGCAGCCCGAGGCCTTCCGGGACTAGCGGGAGGGTAACGAATGAGCAGTTCTTC. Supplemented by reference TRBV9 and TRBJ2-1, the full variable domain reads DSGVTQTPKHLITATGQRVTLRCSPRSGDLSVYWYQQSLDQGLQFLIQYYNGEERAKGNILERFSAQQFPDLHSELNLSSLELGDSALYFCASSPRPSGTSGRVTNEQFFGPGTRLTVL.

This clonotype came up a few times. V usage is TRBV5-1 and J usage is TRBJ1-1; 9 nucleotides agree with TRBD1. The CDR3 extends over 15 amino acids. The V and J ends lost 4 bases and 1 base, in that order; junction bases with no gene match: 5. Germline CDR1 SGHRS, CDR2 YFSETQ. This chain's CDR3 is CASSRGQGRNTEAFF. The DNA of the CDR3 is TGCGCCAGCAGCAGGGGACAGGGTAGGAACACTGAAGCTTTCTTT.

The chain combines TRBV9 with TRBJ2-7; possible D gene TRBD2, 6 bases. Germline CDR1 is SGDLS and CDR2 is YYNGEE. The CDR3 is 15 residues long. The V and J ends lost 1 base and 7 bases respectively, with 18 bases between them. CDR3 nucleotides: TGTGCCAGCAGCGTATACGGGCAGGGAGGTCGGGAGCAGTACTTC. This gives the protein CASSVYGQGGREQYF.

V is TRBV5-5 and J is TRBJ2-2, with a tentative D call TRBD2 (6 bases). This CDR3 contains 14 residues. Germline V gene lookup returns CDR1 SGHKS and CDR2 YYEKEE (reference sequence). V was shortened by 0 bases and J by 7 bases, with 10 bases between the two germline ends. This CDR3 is CASSLAGENGELFF. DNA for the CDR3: TGTGCCAGCAGCTTGGCGGGGGAGAACGGGGAGCTGTTTTTT.

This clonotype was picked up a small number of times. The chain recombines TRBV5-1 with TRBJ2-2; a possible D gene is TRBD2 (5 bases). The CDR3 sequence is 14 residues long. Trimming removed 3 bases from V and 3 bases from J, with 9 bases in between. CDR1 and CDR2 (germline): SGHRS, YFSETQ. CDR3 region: CASSSDGDTGELFF. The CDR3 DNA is TGCGCCAGCAGCTCGGACGGGGACACCGGGGAGCTGTTTTTT.

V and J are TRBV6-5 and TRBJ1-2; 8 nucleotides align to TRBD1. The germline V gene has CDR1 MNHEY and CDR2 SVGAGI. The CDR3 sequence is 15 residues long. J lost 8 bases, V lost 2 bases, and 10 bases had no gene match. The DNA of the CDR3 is TGTGCCAGCAGTTACCGCCCTCAGGGGGCCCAAGGCTACACCTTC. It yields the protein CASSYRPQGAQGYTF.

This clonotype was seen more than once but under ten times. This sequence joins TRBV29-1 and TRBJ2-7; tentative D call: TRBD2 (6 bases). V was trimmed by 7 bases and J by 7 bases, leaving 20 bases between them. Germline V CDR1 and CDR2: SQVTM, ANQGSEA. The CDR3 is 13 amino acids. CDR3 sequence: CSARDSHSEEQYF. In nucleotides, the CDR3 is TGCAGCGCCCGGGACTCTCATAGTGAGGAGCAGTACTTC.

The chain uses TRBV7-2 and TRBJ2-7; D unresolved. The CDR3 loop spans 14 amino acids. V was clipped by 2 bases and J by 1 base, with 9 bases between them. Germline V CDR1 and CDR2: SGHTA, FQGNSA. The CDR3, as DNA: TGTGCCAGCAGCTTAAGGCAGCCGTCCTACGAGCAGTACTTC. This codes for CASSLRQPSYEQYF.

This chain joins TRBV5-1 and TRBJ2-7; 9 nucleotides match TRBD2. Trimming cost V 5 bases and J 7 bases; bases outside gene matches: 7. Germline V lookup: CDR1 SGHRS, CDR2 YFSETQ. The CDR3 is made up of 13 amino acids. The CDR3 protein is CASRREGLGEQYF. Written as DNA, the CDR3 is TGCGCCAGCAGGCGGGAGGGCCTGGGAGAGCAGTACTTC.

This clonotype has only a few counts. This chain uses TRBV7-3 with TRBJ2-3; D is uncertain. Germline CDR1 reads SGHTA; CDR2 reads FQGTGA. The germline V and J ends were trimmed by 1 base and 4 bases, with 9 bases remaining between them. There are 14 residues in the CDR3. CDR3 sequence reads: CASSLISGADTQYF. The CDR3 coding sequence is TGTGCCAGCAGCTTAATATCCGGTGCAGATACGCAGTATTTT.